This T cell receptor (beta chain) came from a study of prognosis after radiotherapy for stage I lung cancer. Study-wide context: The patients included 14 to 15 who had newly diagnosed primary stage I lung tumors, along with about 5 others who had oligometastatic NSCLC after their primary tumor had been surgically resected.

It was by two-round multiplex PCR that TCR beta CDR3 was amplified from genomic DNA. Amplification in first-round PCR relied on primers specific to each TRBV and TRBJ gene. TCRdb used MiXCR to reprocess the multiplex PCR reads, holding one entry per CDR3 protein. The data contain about 16,000 distinct CDR3 sequences, roughly 45% of them seen just once; the ten biggest clones take up 40%. By share, this clonotype ranks as medium-sized. In germline, CDR1 is SGHRS, CDR2 YFSETQ. V shed 1 base and J shed 10 bases, with 12 bases lying between them. The CDR3 has 14 amino acids. A volume of 4.5 to 7 milliliters of peripheral blood was collected by draw at each of two time points.

This sequence originates from a donor aged 50 or older with non-small cell lung cancer. Sample: PBMCs, taken before or after stereotactic body radiation therapy (not recorded which). The rearrangement joins TRBV5-1 to TRBJ1-6; D is perhaps TRBD1 (5 bases). The CDR3 region is CASSLLTEGSPLHF. CDR3 sequence (DNA): TGCGCCAGCAGCTTGTTGACAGAGGGATCACCCCTCCACTTT. Supplemented by reference TRBV5-1 and TRBJ1-6, the full variable domain reads KAGVTQTPRYLIKTRGQQVTLSCSPISGHRSVSWYQQTPGQGLQFLFEYFSETQRNKGNFPGRFSGRQFSNSRSEMNVSTLELGDSALYLCASSLLTEGSPLHFGNGTRLTVT.